A single sample is the source of the 14 T cell receptor beta chains below, sequenced in a study of early T cells in non-severe SARS-CoV-2 infection. TCRdb re-derived calls from the 5' RACE reads in MiXCR, one entry per CDR3 protein. Of about 64,000 distinct CDR3 sequences listed, over 10% are singletons. The sample in question was whole blood, obtained at baseline. The receptors were gathered from an adult who was a healthcare worker with PCR-confirmed SARS-CoV-2 infection or an uninfected control (not recorded which).

The CDR3 DNA reads TGTGCCAGCAGTTACTCGAGGGTCGGCCTTACAGATACGCAGTATTTT. It codes for CASSYSRVGLTDTQYF. The chain is built from TRBV6-2 or TRBV6-3 and TRBJ2-3; D might be TRBD2 (5 bases). Trimming stripped 0 bases from V and 3 bases from J, with 13 bases between. Germline V CDR1 and CDR2: MNHEY, SVGEGT. This CDR3 region has 16 residues.

This clonotype showed up many times. The V call is TRBV20-1, the J call TRBJ2-7, with 8 bases matching TRBD1. Germline-derived CDR1 and CDR2 are DFQATT and SNEGSKA (reference sequence). This CDR3 region has 15 residues. With V trimmed by 5 bases and J by 4 bases, 13 bases remained unmatched. The CDR3 sequence is CSARGPGGFTYEQYF. The CDR3 DNA reads TGCAGTGCTCGAGGACCAGGGGGCTTTACTTACGAGCAGTACTTC.

The genes are TRBV7-2 and TRBJ2-3; 9 bases are a match to TRBD2. The CDR3 loop spans 15 amino acids. The germline gives CDR1 SGHTA, CDR2 FQGNSA. The ends lost 3 bases at V and 1 base at J; junction bases unmatched: 2. The CDR3 region is CASSFKRGGTDTQYF. DNA for the CDR3: TGTGCCAGCAGCTTTAAGCGGGGGGGCACAGATACGCAGTATTTT.

This clonotype has just a few counts. CDR3 coding DNA: TGCGCCAGCAGCGTCACTAGCGGATACACAGATACGCAGTATTTT. This encodes CASSVTSGYTDTQYF. The chain links TRBV5-1 to TRBJ2-3, with 8 bases aligning to TRBD2. The CDR3 sequence is 15 residues long. Germline-derived CDR1 and CDR2 are SGHRS and YFSETQ. V was clipped by 4 bases and J by 2 bases; unmatched bases: 6.

In its sample, this clonotype was seen a few times. The chain employs TRBV3-1 and TRBJ2-3; D not certain. The germline V gene has CDR1 LGHDT and CDR2 YNNKEL (reference sequence). V lost 4 bases to trimming and J lost 15 bases, with 11 bases between them. The CDR3 runs 10 residues. The CDR3 region has the DNA TGTGCCAGCAGCCGTAATAGGATTTATTTT. This sequence encodes CASSRNRIYF.

The chain has TRBV20-1 and TRBJ2-1; weak D call: TRBD1 (6 bases). V was cut by 3 bases and J by 5 bases, with 14 bases left in between. Germline values: CDR1 DFQATT, CDR2 SNEGSKA (reference sequence). This CDR3 region has 14 residues. CDR3 residues: CSARQEDRHNEQFF. CDR3 in DNA: TGCAGTGCTAGGCAGGAGGACAGACACAATGAGCAGTTCTTC.

V is TRBV5-4 and J is TRBJ1-1; D is possibly TRBD1 (5 bases). V was trimmed by 5 bases and J by 0 bases, leaving 11 bases between them. Germline CDR1 reads SGHNT; CDR2 reads YYREEE (reference sequence). This CDR3 is built from 14 residues. DNA for the CDR3: TGTGCCAGCAGGGGGGAGCAGTTGAACACTGAAGCTTTCTTT. This codes for CASRGEQLNTEAFF.

This clonotype has only a few counts. This chain uses TRBV5-1 with TRBJ2-3; a weak D match, TRBD2 (5 bases). V lost 3 bases and J lost 0, with 14 bases in between. Germline V gene data show CDR1 as SGHRS and CDR2 as YFSETQ. CDR3 size: 16 residues. The CDR3 bases are TGCGCCAGCAGCTACCGAACTGGAGGAAGCACAGATACGCAGTATTTT. It is translated as CASSYRTGGSTDTQYF.

To note about this clonotype: It may be a read error: a sequence one base away is much more abundant. The CDR3 reads CSARLGRAPYEQYF. In DNA form, the CDR3 reads TGCAGTGCTAGGCTCGGACGGGCCCCCTACGAGCAGTACTTC. The chain recombines TRBV20-1 with TRBJ2-7; D not certain. Trimming shortened V by 3 bases and J by 2 bases, and 14 bases separated the two germline ends. The CDR3 runs to 14 residues. Germline V gives CDR1 DFQATT, CDR2 SNEGSKA (reference sequence).

The chain uses TRBV7-9 and TRBJ1-3; D perhaps matches TRBD1 (6 bases). Germline V gives CDR1 SEHNR, CDR2 FQNEAQ (reference sequence). The ends were cut back, 5 bases at V and 2 bases at J, with 13 bases in the middle. There are 15 residues in the CDR3. CDR3 residues: CASSVPGAAGNTIYF. CDR3 bases: TGTGCCAGCAGCGTTCCGGGGGCCGCTGGAAACACCATATATTTT.

In its sample, this clonotype was seen a few times. The CDR3 region is CASSFHRGKNTEAFF. In nucleotides, the CDR3 is TGTGCCAGCAGTTTTCACAGGGGCAAGAACACTGAAGCTTTCTTT. The chain uses TRBV6-2 or TRBV6-3 and TRBJ1-1, with 7 bases fitting TRBD1. The CDR3 contains 15 residues. V was pared by 4 bases and J by 1 base, with 6 bases of the junction left unmatched. Per the germline V gene, CDR1 is MNHEY and CDR2 is SVGEGT.

This clonotype was seen ten or more times. The chain recombines TRBV20-1 with TRBJ2-5; D not certain. The CDR3 spans 12 residues. From germline, CDR1 is DFQATT and CDR2 SNEGSKA (reference sequence). Trimming stripped 0 bases from V and 7 bases from J, with 9 bases between. The CDR3: CSARDGVGTQYF. CDR3 sequence (DNA): TGCAGTGCTAGAGACGGTGTTGGGACCCAGTACTTC.

This clonotype has a count of ten or more. The chain couples TRBV5-6 to TRBJ1-1; no reliable D call. This CDR3 has 13 amino acids. Germline lookup yields CDR1 SGHDT and CDR2 YYEEEE. V was pared by 3 bases and J by 11 bases, with 17 bases between. The CDR3 region is CASSSSDVGVAFF. CDR3 DNA: TGTGCCAGCAGCTCCTCGGACGTCGGGGTGGCTTTCTTT.

Only a few counts were recorded for this clonotype. The J gene is TRBJ1-2, the V gene TRBV7-9; D is undetermined. With 5 bases removed from V and 8 bases from J, the gap between germline ends came to 18 bases. The V gene's germline CDR1 is SEHNR and CDR2 FQNEAQ (reference sequence). CDR3 length equals 14 residues. CDR3 amino acids: CASSPLTVLGGYTF. CDR3 nucleotides: TGTGCCAGCAGCCCCCTCACCGTTTTGGGGGGCTACACCTTC.